Sequencing of this T cell receptor (beta chain) was carried out in a study of tumor-infiltrating lymphocytes in primary liver carcinoma (dated by TCRdb to the late 2010s). Study-level background: Between November 2015 and 2016, several patients in China with histopathologically diagnosed primary liver carcinoma had their tumors surgically resected. A total of roughly 35 specimens from 5 patients, comprising approximately 25 tumor regions, 5 adjacent noncancerous liver tissues and 5 peripheral blood samples, were covered by TCRbeta repertoire sequencing. TCRbeta repertoire sequencing, expression microarrays and whole-exome sequencing were combined in the study across five regions of each liver tumor, with adjacent normal tissue and blood also included. Tumors of the five patients were stage T1-T3 N0M0 with maximum diameters of about 4.2 to 11 cm. Of the five patients (three men and two women, aged 30 to 69 years), four had hepatocellular carcinoma and one had combined HCC and intrahepatic cholangiocarcinoma. Samples yielded roughly 3.65 to 7.5 million productive TCRbeta reads; read depth did not differ significantly between tissue types. Technical replicate repertoires showed high reproducibility, with mean shared-clone rates about 0.86 and correlation coefficients above 0.95. Beyond this particular receptor, the publication reports: Bulk unsorted samples precluded comparing CD4+ and CD8+ T cell repertoires. Repertoire overlap was found to be higher between tumor regions (mean approximately 35%) than between tumor-adjacent (roughly 17%) or tumor-blood (14%) pairs, consistent with antigen-driven expansion. A significantly larger repertoire fraction was made up by the top 250 clones in tumors than in blood (p = 0.039). Only the TCR beta chain was sequenced, so true repertoire diversity is likely underestimated because unpaired alpha chains were not captured. With just four to six patients in the study, the authors point out that the findings should be validated in a larger study.

As concerns this clonotype: Its antigen is currently not known. It has no much larger one-base neighbor in the sample; base qualities were not kept.

RNA from unsorted whole blood was extracted with TRIzol reagent, and germline DNA was obtained with the DNeasy Blood & Tissue kit. Patients had chronic HBV infection and were treatment-naive at sampling. Before surgery, around 4.2 milliliters of peripheral blood were collected into K2EDTA tubes. A constant-region primer and ProtoScript II reverse transcriptase were used to reverse-transcribe TCRbeta-specific cDNA from about 500 ng total RNA. TCRbeta libraries were built with three nested multiplex PCR rounds, a slightly modified ARM-PCR procedure. Multiplex TRBV1-TRBV30 forward primers and a Cbeta reverse primer were used in the first two PCR rounds, each of which was run for around 10 cycles. Sample barcodes and Illumina adapters were attached in a final 25-cycle PCR using Deep VentR polymerase. Amplicons of 200-500 bp were gel-purified with a QIAquick gel extraction kit before sequencing. An Illumina HiSeq 2500 was used to sequence the TCRbeta amplicons with 250-bp paired-end reads. Turning to the authors' computational methods: To recover full CDR3 sequences, reads were quality-trimmed using Trimmomatic v0.33 and paired reads were then merged using FLASH v1.2.11. V, D and J germline segments were assigned to the rearranged TCRbeta sequences using MiGEC v1.2.1b. Clonotype statistics and Shannon-Wiener diversity indices were calculated with VDJtools v1.0.0. To cut down on sampling bias, every analysis after diversity analysis relied on just the 250 most abundant clonotypes from each sample. Starting from the raw public reads, TCRdb applied fastp trimming at Q25, assembled clones with MiXCR and retained in-frame beta chains. Rows are combined by CDR3 protein, so each entry shows the most common genes and DNA. TCRdb, not the authors, supplied the V and J calls. The sample table records about 320,000 distinct CDR3 sequences; 65% of these occur just once. The ten largest make up roughly 9% of the sample.

Reading the germline V gene (reference sequence) gives CDR1 SGHNT and CDR2 YYREEE. The CDR3 numbers 16 residues from cysteine through phenylalanine. Here the CDR3 DNA is all that survives: 48 bases in frame from base 1. V is pared back by 8 bases and J by 0 bases, with 21 bases lying between the germline termini. The sequenced sample was peripheral blood. The V and J segments used are TRBV5-4 and TRBJ2-7; a confident D gene designation cannot be given. The TCR originated in a man aged 35 to 55 with primary liver carcinoma and hepatitis B virus infection. This receptor has the CDR3 CASSLPVASSSYEQYF. The sequenced DNA is TGTGCCAGTAGTCTACCGGTAGCCTCCTCCTCCTACGAGCAGTACTTC.